What follows are 23 T cell receptor beta chains derived from one specimen sequenced in a study of cytomegalovirus exposure and HLA in healthy donors. Researchers ran the PCR with 60 Vbeta and 13 Jbeta primers. TCRdb keeps only in-frame clones here, not all; method: immunoSEQ multiplex PCR. The sample records approximately 150,000 clones, 50% to 75% being singletons. Sequencing used PBMCs. These receptors were collected from a woman in her thirties in good health and CMV-seropositive.

The V gene is TRBV2, the J gene TRBJ1-4; the match to TRBD1 covers 7 bases. The CDR3 has 15 amino acids. Germline loops: CDR1 SNHLY, CDR2 FYNNEI. With V trimmed by 1 base and J by 8 bases, 7 bases remained unmatched. The CDR3 nucleotides are TGTGCCAGCAGTGAAGGGCAGGGGGTGAAGGAAAAACTGTTTTTT. It codes for CASSEGQGVKEKLFF.

The DNA of the CDR3 is TGTGCCAGCAGCCGACTAGCGGGAGGACCTTTTCCGCAGTACTTC. Its translation is CASSRLAGGPFPQYF. The chain joins TRBV6-6 to TRBJ2-7, with 13 nucleotides matching TRBD2. The CDR3 spans 15 residues. J lost 9 bases, V lost 6 bases, and 11 bases had no gene match. Germline lookup yields CDR1 MNHNY and CDR2 SVGAGI (reference sequence).

In its sample, this clone was seen once. The chain couples TRBV29-1 to TRBJ2-7; 7 nucleotides agree with TRBD1. J gave up 5 bases and V 5 bases, and 3 bases lay outside the gene matches. The CDR3 loop spans 11 amino acids. Looked up from germline, CDR1 is SQVTM and CDR2 is ANQGSEA. CDR3 in DNA: TGCAGCGTTAACAGGGGAGACGAGCAGTACTTC. It codes for CSVNRGDEQYF.

This clone was found a few times. The rearrangement links TRBV2 to TRBJ1-1, with D possibly being TRBD1 (5 bases). V lost 7 bases to trimming and J lost 7 bases, with 10 bases between them. The CDR3 is 11 residues long. The germline V gene encodes CDR1 SNHLY and CDR2 FYNNEI. This chain's CDR3 is CASTLDSEAFF. The CDR3 DNA reads as TGTGCCAGCACTCTAGACAGTGAAGCTTTCTTT.

The rearrangement joins TRBV2 to TRBJ2-2; weak D call: TRBD2 (5 bases). The CDR3 sequence is 14 residues long. Germline V gene data show CDR1 as SNHLY and CDR2 as FYNNEI. V dropped 8 bases and J dropped 4 bases, with 14 bases sitting between them. The CDR3: CASRWERTTGELFF. CDR3 nucleotides: TGTGCCAGCCGGTGGGAGCGTACCACCGGGGAGCTGTTTTTT.

The chain employs TRBV19 and TRBJ2-1, with D possibly matching TRBD1 (6 bases). Trimming took 5 bases from V and 6 from J, leaving 23 bases between them. The CDR3 runs to 17 residues. Germline V lookup: CDR1 LNHDA, CDR2 SQIVND (reference sequence). CDR3 sequence reads: CASSPNKAPGDPNEQFF. As DNA, the CDR3 is TGTGCCAGTAGTCCCAATAAGGCTCCAGGGGACCCCAATGAGCAGTTCTTC.

J is TRBJ1-2 and V is TRBV5-1; D gene ambiguous. The CDR3 consists of 14 residues. The germline V and J ends were trimmed by 4 bases and 8 bases, with 18 bases remaining between them. The germline V gene encodes CDR1 SGHRS and CDR2 YFSETQ. The CDR3 nucleotides read TGCGCCAGCAGCCTAGAAGACGCGTCTAACGGCTACACCTTC. Translation: CASSLEDASNGYTF.

The rearrangement links TRBV5-6 to TRBJ1-6, with D maybe TRBD1 (6 bases). Germline V CDR1 and CDR2: SGHDT, YYEEEE. The CDR3 spans 14 residues. Trimming cost V 5 bases and J 10 bases, with 16 bases left between them. DNA of the CDR3: TGTGCCAGCAGTTCCGCGCAGGGGAACTCACCCCTCCACTTT. Translation: CASSSAQGNSPLHF.

This chain connects TRBV4-1 to TRBJ2-2; 8 nucleotides align to TRBD2. Per the germline V gene, CDR1 is MGHRA and CDR2 is YSYEKL. The CDR3 extends over 15 amino acids. Germline trimming cut 4 bases from V and 7 bases from J; bases unmatched to any gene: 8. CDR3: CASSLRSGNGGELFF. In DNA form, the CDR3 reads TGCGCCAGCAGCCTACGTAGCGGGAACGGCGGGGAGCTGTTTTTT.

The chain couples TRBV28 to TRBJ1-2; a weak D match, TRBD1 (5 bases). Looked up from germline, CDR1 is MDHEN and CDR2 is SYDVKM. The CDR3 loop spans 15 amino acids. V lost 6 bases and J 0 bases, leaving 14 bases between the germline ends. The CDR3 is CASSPHPGTNYGYTF. The CDR3, as DNA: TGTGCCAGCAGCCCTCACCCAGGGACTAACTATGGCTACACCTTC.

The J gene is TRBJ2-7, the V gene TRBV19; TRBD1 agrees at 7 bases. The germline V gene has CDR1 LNHDA and CDR2 SQIVND (reference sequence). The CDR3 runs 13 residues. Trimming cost V 7 bases and J 3 bases; bases outside gene matches: 6. The CDR3 DNA sequence: TGTGCCAGTAAGACGGCAGGGGGCTACGAGCAGTACTTC. This sequence encodes CASKTAGGYEQYF.

V and J are TRBV11-2 and TRBJ1-2; D not certain. The length of the CDR3 is 13 residues. CDR1 and CDR2 (germline): SGHAT, FQNNGV. Between the trimmed V and J ends, which lost 6 bases and 4 bases, there was a span of 12 bases. DNA of the CDR3: TGTGCCAGCAGACTATTAACCAGCTATGGCTACACCTTC. It specifies CASRLLTSYGYTF.

The chain is built from TRBV27 and TRBJ2-6; D is perhaps TRBD2 (5 bases). The CDR3 consists of 15 residues. Looked up from germline, CDR1 is MNHEY and CDR2 is SMNVEV (reference sequence). Trimming stripped 4 bases from V and 2 bases from J, with 9 bases between. CDR3 sequence: CASSSLGAGANVLTF. Written as DNA, the CDR3 is TGTGCCAGCAGTTCTCTCGGGGCTGGGGCCAACGTCCTGACTTTC.

V usage is TRBV14 and J usage is TRBJ2-5; D is unresolved. Germline loops: CDR1 SGHDN, CDR2 FVKESK. V gave up 1 base and J gave up 14 bases, with 14 bases separating them. The CDR3 is made up of 12 amino acids. DNA of the CDR3: TGTGCCAGCAGCCAAGGGGCCCGGCTCCCTTACTTC. Its translation is CASSQGARLPYF. Drawing the rest from reference TRBV14 and TRBJ2-5, the complete variable domain is EAGVTQFPSHSVIEKGQTVTLRCDPISGHDNLYWYRRVMGKEIKFLLHFVKESKQDESGMPNNRFLAERTGGTYSTLKVQPAELEDSGVYFCASSQGARLPYFGPGTRLLVL.

This clone has more than one count but fewer than ten. The V call is TRBV5-5, the J call TRBJ2-5; possible D gene TRBD2, 6 bases. V lost 2 bases to trimming and J lost 5 bases, with 16 bases between them. Germline CDR1 reads SGHKS; CDR2 reads YYEKEE (reference sequence). The CDR3 consists of 15 residues. CDR3 nucleotide sequence: TGTGCCAGCAGCTTACCCTACGGGGGTTCGGAGACCCAGTACTTC. Translation gives CASSLPYGGSETQYF.

The chain carries TRBV28 and TRBJ1-3; D unclear. Germline lookup yields CDR1 MDHEN and CDR2 SYDVKM. The CDR3 has 14 residues. Trimming pared 1 base from V and 0 bases from J, leaving 4 bases between. CDR3 residues: CASSLSGSGNTIYF. The CDR3 DNA reads as TGTGCCAGCAGTTTATCGGGCTCTGGAAACACCATATATTTT.

The chain carries TRBV27 and TRBJ1-2, with unresolved D. This CDR3 has 14 residues. Between the trimmed V and J ends, which lost 11 bases and 1 base, there was a span of 17 bases. Germline CDR1 and CDR2: MNHEY and SMNVEV (reference sequence). The DNA of the CDR3 is TGTGCCGAGGAGGAGACAAGAAATAACTATGGCTACACCTTC. Its protein is CAEEETRNNYGYTF.

This CDR3 is CASSLGDRGSPEQYF. For the CDR3, the DNA is TGTGCCAGCAGCTTAGGGGACAGGGGCTCCCCCGAGCAGTACTTC. V gene TRBV11-1 combines with J gene TRBJ2-7; 10 bases are a match to TRBD1. Trimming took 1 base from V and 6 from J; bases not matched to a gene: 6. The CDR3 loop spans 15 amino acids. The germline V gene has CDR1 SGHAT and CDR2 FQDESV (reference sequence).

The chain uses TRBV6-4 and TRBJ2-3, with 10 bases that match TRBD1. The V and J ends lost 0 bases and 7 bases, in that order; junction bases with no gene match: 7. This CDR3 comprises 16 residues. Germline V gene data show CDR1 as MRHNA and CDR2 as SNTAGT. In nucleotides, the CDR3 is TGTGCCAGCAGTGACTCACCGGGACAGGGGCGGAATACGCAGTATTTT. The encoded protein is CASSDSPGQGRNTQYF.

The chain uses TRBV4-1 and TRBJ2-7, with 7 bases that match TRBD2. The CDR3 length is 15 residues. With 5 bases clipped from V and 0 bases from J, the junction kept 7 bases outside the gene matches. CDR1 and CDR2 (germline): MGHRA, YSYEKL. The CDR3 spells CASSSSSSGSYEQYF. CDR3 coding DNA: TGCGCCAGCAGCTCTTCTTCTAGCGGCTCCTACGAGCAGTACTTC.

This chain joins TRBV4-2 and TRBJ2-7; maybe TRBD2 (5 bases). The CDR3 consists of 14 residues. Looked up from germline, CDR1 is LGHNA and CDR2 is YNFKEQ. Trimming removed 1 base from V and 4 bases from J, with 11 bases in between. CDR3 residues: CASSQAGERYEQYF. Written as DNA, the CDR3 is TGTGCCAGCAGCCAAGCCGGGGAGCGGTACGAGCAGTACTTC.

This clone was seen a single time. The CDR3 bases are TGTGCCAGCAGCCCTACAGGGGAGGATGGCTACACCTTC. As protein: CASSPTGEDGYTF. The chain employs TRBV5-4 and TRBJ1-2, with 7 bases matching TRBD1. Germline V CDR1 and CDR2: SGHNT, YYREEE (reference sequence). The CDR3 length is 13 residues. With 4 bases clipped from V and 6 bases from J, the junction kept 6 bases outside the gene matches.

This chain connects TRBV19 to TRBJ2-5, with D unclear. V was clipped by 8 bases and J by 4 bases, with 23 bases between them. The CDR3 extends over 16 amino acids. Per germline, CDR1 LNHDA and CDR2 SQIVND (reference sequence). The CDR3, as DNA: TGTGCCAGTTCTCCCGCGCGCGGAGTCCCGGGAGAGACCCAGTACTTC. As protein: CASSPARGVPGETQYF. Filled out from reference TRBV19 and TRBJ2-5, the complete variable domain reads DGGITQSPKYLFRKEGQNVTLSCEQNLNHDAMYWYRQDPGQGLRLIYYSQIVNDFQKGDIAEGYSVSREKKESFPLTVTSAQKNPTAFYLCASSPARGVPGETQYFGPGTRLLVL.